The source of this TCR beta chain is a study of T cell repertoires in cytomegalovirus infection. Study findings and constraints: Summed frequency of public TCR beta families distinguished CMV carriers with the relevant HLA.

TCRdb re-derived calls from the reads in MiXCR, one entry per CDR3 protein. The repertoire holds 150,000 to 200,000 distinct CDR3 sequences, with 20% to 25% as singletons. Comment on this clonotype: Its antigen is not identified.

CDR1 is SEHNR, CDR2 FQNEAQ, per germline (reference sequence). V lost 4 bases and J 6 bases, leaving 15 bases between the germline ends. The CDR3 totals 14 residues. The rearrangement uses TRBV7-9 and TRBJ1-2; D is possibly TRBD1 (5 bases). The material sequenced was CD8+ T cells from cultured PBMCs, taken from culture after CMV antigen stimulation. The source is a human donor in good health (CMV status not recorded). Some clones in this sample may be carry-over from other donors' samples. The CDR3 nucleotides are TGTGCCAGCAGCTCCAGACAGATCCGCGATGGCTACACCTTC. Encoded protein: CASSSRQIRDGYTF.